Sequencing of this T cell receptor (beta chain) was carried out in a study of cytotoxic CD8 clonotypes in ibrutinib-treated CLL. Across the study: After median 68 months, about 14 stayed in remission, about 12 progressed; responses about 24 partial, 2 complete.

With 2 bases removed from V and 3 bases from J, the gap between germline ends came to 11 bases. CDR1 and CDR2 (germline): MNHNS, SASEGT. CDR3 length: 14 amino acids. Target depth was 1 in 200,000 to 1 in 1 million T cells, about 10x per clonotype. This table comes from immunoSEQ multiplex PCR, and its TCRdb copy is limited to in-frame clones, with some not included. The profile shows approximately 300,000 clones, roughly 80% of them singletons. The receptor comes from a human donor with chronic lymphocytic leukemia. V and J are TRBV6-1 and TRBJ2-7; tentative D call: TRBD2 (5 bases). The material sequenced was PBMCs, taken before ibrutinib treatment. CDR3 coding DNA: TGTGCCAGCAGTGAATGGGGAGAAAGCTACGAGCAGTACTTC. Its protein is CASSEWGESYEQYF.